Given below is one T cell receptor (beta chain) in context. A few counts support this clone. Its antigen target is currently unknown. No base quality values were provided; no much bigger clone lies one nucleotide off. The CDR3 runs 15 amino acids, cysteine and phenylalanine included. Only CDR3 DNA is held: 45 bases, read in frame from base 1. From a lookup of the germline V gene, CDR1 and CDR2 are KGHSH and LQKENI. V trim: 6 bases; J trim: 0 bases; unmatched bases: 7. This sample was included in a study of blood T cell repertoires in COVID-19 (dated by TCRdb to between 2020 and 2021). For the study in its entirety: Collaborator samples came from the United States, Italy and Spain and covered acute and convalescent phases of COVID-19. The dataset comprised deeply sampled blood TCRbeta repertoires from subjects exposed to, actively infected with, or recovered from COVID-19. A freely available public database, intended as a resource for researchers studying the immune response to SARS-CoV-2, is where the repertoires were released. Nearly every sample came with metadata listing a de-identified subject ID, COVID-19 status, age in years and sex. The prospective study material was composed of cDNA or gDNA derived from T cells, B-cell-depleted T cells, or PBMCs. Where available, HLA class I and class II types were obtained from metadata supplied by the sample provider rather than from assay-based typing. Samples came from the ongoing ImmuneRACE study (first 160 participants) plus 1,254 subjects from 6 global collaborators.

The collaborating institutions used their own protocols to collect whole blood in K2EDTA tubes. For TCRbeta analysis, collaborators shipped samples as frozen whole blood, isolated PBMCs, or DNA extracted from either of those sample types. The immunoSEQ Assay, a bias-controlled multiplex PCR, was used to amplify TCRbeta CDR3 regions from genomic DNA. The authors' analysis ran thus. The number of nucleated cells in each sample was estimated by amplification of reference gene primers within the assay. Sequence reads were collapsed and filtered to measure the absolute abundance of every unique TCRbeta CDR3 rearrangement. For each sample, productive Simpson clonality was calculated as the square root of Simpson's diversity index across productive rearrangements. Drawn from immuneACCESS, this table holds only the in-frame rearrangements with V and J called that TCRdb kept. Clones are partly lost; checked studies trace under half to an unresolved V gene and leave the rest unexplained. V, J and clone size derive from that table, while D and trimming were established from the DNA sequence. The sample table contains approximately 170,000 clones; only one count was recorded for about 83% of them. The top ten hold approximately 3.3% of the sample.

Summary of the overall study and its limitations: The amount of clinical and demographic metadata varied by source and participant and was provided uncurated.

The sequenced sample consisted of peripheral blood. Here the chain combines TRBV18 and TRBJ2-5, with TRBD1 identical over 7 junction bases. The receptor was derived from a man between 18 and 35 years old with active or convalescent COVID-19. The DNA sequence is as follows: TGTGCCAGCTCGCGGAAAGGGACAGACCAAGAGACCCAGTACTTC. This codes for CASSRKGTDQETQYF.